A single sample gave rise to the 3 T cell receptor beta chains below, sequenced in a study of T cells in Graves' hyperthyroidism and ophthalmopathy. Amplified TCR beta CDR3 regions derived from RNA transcripts. The HTBI primer set served for first-round RT-PCR of the TCR CDR3. TCRdb re-called the multiplex PCR reads with MiXCR, one entry per CDR3 protein. Of some 350,000 distinct CDR3 sequences listed, 15% to 20% were seen once; the top ten hold about 4%. Sample: blood. Source of these receptors: a woman younger than 35 with Graves' hyperthyroidism.

This clonotype was observed a handful of times. This rearrangement joins TRBV11-2 to TRBJ1-5; perhaps TRBD1 as D (6 bases). CDR1 and CDR2 (germline): SGHAT, FQNNGV. V was trimmed by 5 bases and J by 0 bases, leaving 11 bases between them. The CDR3 runs 15 residues. CDR3 sequence: CASSITGTSNQPQHF. The CDR3 bases are TGTGCCAGCAGCATAACAGGGACTAGCAATCAGCCCCAGCATTTT.

At least ten counts were recorded for this clonotype. V is TRBV30 and J is TRBJ2-7, with 7 bases lining up with TRBD2. The CDR3 runs to 16 residues. Germline CDR1 reads GTSNPN; CDR2 reads SVGIG (reference sequence). V gave up 1 base and J gave up 0 bases; unmatched junction bases: 9. The CDR3 spells CAWSGTKRGSSYEQYF. The CDR3 coding sequence is TGTGCCTGGAGTGGAACTAAGCGGGGTAGCTCCTACGAGCAGTACTTC.

V and J are TRBV4-2 and TRBJ1-1, with D perhaps TRBD1 (5 bases). The CDR3 runs 16 residues. Germline CDR1 is LGHNA and CDR2 is YNFKEQ. Trimming left V 1 base short and J 6 bases short, with 18 bases between. CDR3 sequence: CASSQGSGTGGAEAFF. In DNA form, the CDR3 reads TGTGCCAGCAGCCAAGGAAGTGGAACGGGAGGGGCTGAAGCTTTCTTT.